This passage covers 21 T cell receptor beta chains from one sample sequenced in a study of vaccination and CD4 T cells after COVID-19. MiXCR, applied by TCRdb to the PCR reads, yields one record per CDR3 protein. The sample holds 20,000 to 25,000 distinct CDR3 sequences; around three fifths are singletons and the top ten take 0.8% to 1%. The starting material was CD4+ T cells from blood, obtained before SARS-CoV-2 vaccination. These receptors were collected from a human donor who had recovered from COVID-19.

J is TRBJ2-5 and V is TRBV6-5; possibly TRBD1 for D (5 bases). The germline V gene has CDR1 MNHEY and CDR2 SVGAGI. V lost 0 bases and J lost 2, with 10 bases in between. This CDR3 has 15 residues. The CDR3 spells CASSYSITGQETQYF. Here the CDR3 DNA reads TGTGCCAGCAGTTACTCAATTACAGGTCAAGAGACCCAGTACTTC.

This sequence joins TRBV7-2 and TRBJ1-2; 7 nucleotides agree with TRBD1. CDR1 and CDR2 (germline): SGHTA, FQGNSA. J was trimmed by 4 bases and V by 4 bases; bases with no gene match: 9. This CDR3 has 15 residues. CDR3 coding DNA: TGTGCCAGCAGCTCAAGTGGGGACAGCCCCTATGGCTACACCTTC. As protein: CASSSSGDSPYGYTF.

The chain links TRBV4-3 to TRBJ1-2; D possibly corresponds to TRBD1 (6 bases). Trimming left V 4 bases short and J 4 bases short, with 10 bases between. CDR3 size: 13 residues. Germline V gene sequence: CDR1 LGHNA, CDR2 YSLEER. DNA for the CDR3: TGCGCCAGCAGCCTAACAGGGAGCTATGGCTACACCTTC. This codes for CASSLTGSYGYTF.

The chain is built from TRBV6-1 and TRBJ1-5, with D possibly matching TRBD1 (6 bases). Trimming cost V 6 bases and J 5 bases, with 23 bases left between them. The CDR3 totals 17 residues. Looked up from germline, CDR1 is MNHNS and CDR2 is SASEGT. CDR3 coding DNA: TGTGCCAGCAGAGCTCCGGGGGCTGGGGGACGGGATCAGCCCCAGCATTTT. Protein: CASRAPGAGGRDQPQHF.

This clonotype has only a few counts. The chain is built from TRBV20-1 and TRBJ1-1, with D perhaps TRBD1 (5 bases). In germline, CDR1 is DFQATT, CDR2 SNEGSKA (reference sequence). The CDR3 consists of 13 residues. The V end was cut by 4 bases, the J end by 4 bases, with 13 bases between. The CDR3: CSATPTGGTEAFF. CDR3 in DNA: TGCAGTGCTACACCAACAGGCGGCACTGAAGCTTTCTTT.

With regard to this clonotype: An end of the junction does not agree with germline; a read error may underlie this. The DNA of the CDR3 is TGTGCCAGCAGCTTAAGGGACAGGGGATCTCCTGGGGCCAACGTCCTGGCTTTC. This sequence encodes CASSLRDRGSPGANVLAF. V and J are TRBV7-8 and TRBJ2-6; 10 bases align to TRBD1. This CDR3 is built from 18 residues. Germline values: CDR1 SGHVS, CDR2 FQNEAQ.

The chain couples TRBV14 to TRBJ1-1; D might be TRBD1 (5 bases). In germline, CDR1 is SGHDN, CDR2 FVKESK. Trimming removed 4 bases from V and 4 bases from J, with 13 bases in between. This CDR3 is built from 14 residues. Here the CDR3 reads CASSRSRGSTEAFF. The DNA of the CDR3 is TGTGCCAGCAGCCGATCACGGGGGAGCACTGAAGCTTTCTTT.

The chain carries TRBV6-2 or TRBV6-3 and TRBJ1-4, with D perhaps TRBD1 (5 bases). This CDR3 contains 13 residues. Trimming took 4 bases from V and 8 from J, leaving 11 bases between them. Germline loops: CDR1 MNHEY, CDR2 SVGEGT. CDR3 sequence reads: CASSSGTVEKLFF. DNA of the CDR3: TGTGCCAGCAGTTCCGGGACGGTGGAAAAACTGTTTTTT.

The chain combines TRBV20-1 with TRBJ2-5; maybe TRBD2 (5 bases). This CDR3 contains 13 residues. V dropped 2 bases and J dropped 5 bases, with 12 bases sitting between them. Germline CDR1 is DFQATT and CDR2 is SNEGSKA (reference sequence). For the CDR3, the DNA is TGCAGTGCTAGACGAGGGAGTGTTGAGACCCAGTACTTC. Its translation is CSARRGSVETQYF.

This clonotype was observed once. This chain connects TRBV5-1 to TRBJ2-7, with D uncertain. The V gene lost 2 bases and the J gene lost 0 bases, with 6 bases spanning the gap. Germline CDR1 and CDR2: SGHRS and YFSETQ. The CDR3 covers 13 residues. The chain's CDR3 is CASSLQSSYEQYF. The DNA of the CDR3 is TGCGCCAGCAGCTTACAAAGCTCCTACGAGCAGTACTTC.

This clonotype has a single count. The rearrangement joins TRBV20-1 to TRBJ2-3, with 8 positions matching TRBD2. Germline CDR1 reads DFQATT; CDR2 reads SNEGSKA (reference sequence). V shed 3 bases, J shed 4 bases, and the junction held 6 bases outside the gene matches. The CDR3 covers 14 residues. CDR3 protein: CSARGTSYADTQYF. Here the CDR3 DNA reads TGCAGTGCTAGGGGGACTAGTTATGCAGATACGCAGTATTTT.

This chain joins TRBV2 and TRBJ1-1; unclear D gene. V lost 0 bases and J lost 1, with 6 bases in between. Germline lookup yields CDR1 SNHLY and CDR2 FYNNEI. This CDR3 spans 14 amino acids. Here the CDR3 reads CASSEARGNTEAFF. The CDR3 nucleotides are TGTGCCAGCAGTGAAGCGCGGGGGAACACTGAAGCTTTCTTT.

The chain links TRBV20-1 to TRBJ2-3; 11 nucleotides match TRBD2. Germline V gives CDR1 DFQATT, CDR2 SNEGSKA (reference sequence). CDR3 length: 12 amino acids. The V gene end was trimmed by 6 bases and the J gene end by 12 bases; junction bases not matched to a gene: 8. CDR3: CSAQETSGTQYF. CDR3 DNA sequence: TGCAGTGCGCAAGAGACTAGCGGGACCCAGTATTTT.

The chain couples TRBV7-2 to TRBJ2-7, with D possibly being TRBD1 (6 bases). V was cut by 4 bases and J by 3 bases, with 10 bases left in between. The CDR3 runs to 13 residues. Germline CDR1 and CDR2: SGHTA and FQGNSA. Written as DNA, the CDR3 is TGTGCCAGCAGCTCCCGGGACAACTACGAGCAGTACTTC. Amino acids: CASSSRDNYEQYF.

This chain links TRBV12-3 or TRBV12-4 with TRBJ1-5; D uncertain. V was trimmed by 4 bases and J by 7 bases, leaving 14 bases between them. The CDR3 extends over 14 amino acids. CDR3 nucleotides: TGTGCCAGCAGTTCCCAAGAACTTCGGCAGCCCCAGCATTTT. Residues: CASSSQELRQPQHF.

The genes are TRBV19 and TRBJ2-7, with D unclear. The CDR3 is 12 amino acids. With 4 bases removed from V and 6 bases from J, the gap between germline ends came to 10 bases. The V gene's germline CDR1 is LNHDA and CDR2 SQIVND (reference sequence). CDR3: CASSNSLSEQYF. DNA of the CDR3: TGTGCCAGTAGTAACTCCCTGAGCGAGCAGTACTTC.

The chain has TRBV10-3 and TRBJ1-6; TRBD1 matches at 10 bases. The CDR3 spans 18 residues. The junction had 15 bases not matched to a gene; V was cut back by 5 bases and J by 8 bases. Germline V gene lookup returns CDR1 ENHRY and CDR2 SYGVKD. For the CDR3, the DNA is TGTGCCATCAGTAGGAGCCCGGGACAGGGGTTTATGTATTCACCCCTCCACTTT. Translated, it gives CAISRSPGQGFMYSPLHF.

This clonotype is large by share. The V gene is TRBV12-3 or TRBV12-4, the J gene TRBJ1-2; perhaps TRBD1 as D (6 bases). V lost 8 bases, J lost 4 bases, and 17 bases lay in between. The CDR3 has 14 amino acids. As DNA, the CDR3 is TGTGCCAGCCACCCGGGGGGAGGGGGCTATGGCTACACCTTC. This gives the protein CASHPGGGGYGYTF.

This clonotype came up once. CDR3 bases: TGTGCCAGCAGCTTTATGGGACCGGACACCGGGGAGCTGTTTTTT. The encoded protein is CASSFMGPDTGELFF. The V gene is TRBV7-3, the J gene TRBJ2-2, with D perhaps matching TRBD1 or TRBD2 (5 bases each). The CDR3 contains 15 residues. Trimming shortened V by 3 bases and J by 3 bases, and 11 bases separated the two germline ends. Per the germline V gene, CDR1 is SGHTA and CDR2 is FQGTGA.

V usage is TRBV7-9 and J usage is TRBJ1-1; 8 bases match TRBD1. V was pared by 5 bases and J by 11 bases, with 7 bases of the junction left unmatched. The CDR3 length is 12 residues. In germline, CDR1 is SEHNR, CDR2 FQNEAQ (reference sequence). The CDR3 loop reads CASSRSDRAAFF. In DNA, the CDR3 is TGTGCCAGCAGCCGTTCGGACAGGGCTGCTTTCTTT.

This clonotype was seen a few times. This rearrangement joins TRBV20-1 to TRBJ2-3, with D uncertain. Germline CDR1 reads DFQATT; CDR2 reads SNEGSKA (reference sequence). This CDR3 is 13 amino acids long. Trimming took 7 bases from V and 2 from J, leaving 13 bases between them. The CDR3 DNA follows: TGCAGTGTGAGAGCTGAGACCACAGATACGCAGTATTTT. It translates to CSVRAETTDTQYF.